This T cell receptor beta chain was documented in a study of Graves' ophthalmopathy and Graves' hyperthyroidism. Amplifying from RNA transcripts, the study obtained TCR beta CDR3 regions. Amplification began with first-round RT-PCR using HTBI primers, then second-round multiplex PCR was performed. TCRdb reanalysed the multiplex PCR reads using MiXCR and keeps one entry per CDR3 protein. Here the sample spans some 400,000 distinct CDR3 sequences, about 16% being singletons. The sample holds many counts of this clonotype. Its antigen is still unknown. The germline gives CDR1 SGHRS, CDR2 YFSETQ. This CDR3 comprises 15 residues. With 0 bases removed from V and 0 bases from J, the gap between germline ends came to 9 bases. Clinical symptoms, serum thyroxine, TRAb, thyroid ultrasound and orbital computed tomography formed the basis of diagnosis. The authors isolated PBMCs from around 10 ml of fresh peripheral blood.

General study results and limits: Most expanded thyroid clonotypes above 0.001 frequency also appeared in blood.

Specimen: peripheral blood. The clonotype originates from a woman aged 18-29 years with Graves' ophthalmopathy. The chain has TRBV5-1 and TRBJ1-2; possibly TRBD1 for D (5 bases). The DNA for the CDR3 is TGCGCCAGCAGCTTGGAGTTGACAGCTAACTATGGCTACACCTTC. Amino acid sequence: CASSLELTANYGYTF.